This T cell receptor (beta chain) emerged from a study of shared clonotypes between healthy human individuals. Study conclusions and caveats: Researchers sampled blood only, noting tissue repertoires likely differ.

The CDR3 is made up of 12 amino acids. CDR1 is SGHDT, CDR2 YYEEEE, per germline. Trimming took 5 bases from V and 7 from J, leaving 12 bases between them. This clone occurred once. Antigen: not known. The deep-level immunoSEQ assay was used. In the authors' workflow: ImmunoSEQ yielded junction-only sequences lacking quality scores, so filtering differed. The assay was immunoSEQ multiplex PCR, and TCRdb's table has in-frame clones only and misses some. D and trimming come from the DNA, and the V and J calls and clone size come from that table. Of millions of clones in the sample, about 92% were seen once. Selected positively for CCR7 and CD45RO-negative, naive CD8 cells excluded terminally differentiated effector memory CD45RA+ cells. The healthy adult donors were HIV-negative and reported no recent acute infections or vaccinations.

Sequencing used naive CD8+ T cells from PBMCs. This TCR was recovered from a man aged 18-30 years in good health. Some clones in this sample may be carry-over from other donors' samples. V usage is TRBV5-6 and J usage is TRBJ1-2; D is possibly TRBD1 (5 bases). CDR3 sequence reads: CASRLGVFGYTF. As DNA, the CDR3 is TGTGCCAGCAGATTAGGGGTTTTTGGCTACACCTTC.